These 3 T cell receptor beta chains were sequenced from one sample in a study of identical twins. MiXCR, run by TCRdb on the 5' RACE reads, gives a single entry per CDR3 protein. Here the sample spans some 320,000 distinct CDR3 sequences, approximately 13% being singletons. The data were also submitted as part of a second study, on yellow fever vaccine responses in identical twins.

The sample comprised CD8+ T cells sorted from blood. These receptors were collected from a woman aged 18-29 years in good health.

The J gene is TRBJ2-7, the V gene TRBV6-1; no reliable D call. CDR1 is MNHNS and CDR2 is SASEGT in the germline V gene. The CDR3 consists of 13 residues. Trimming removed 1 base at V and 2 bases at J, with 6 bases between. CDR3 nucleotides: TGTGCCAGCAGTGAAGTTGAGACCTACGAGCAGTACGTC. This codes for CASSEVETYEQYV.

The CDR3 DNA follows: TGTGCCAGCAGCCAAGATAGTGTGCTACTAGCGGGGGGGCTCAATGAGCAGTTCTTC. It translates to CASSQDSVLLAGGLNEQFF. The V call is TRBV4-2, the J call TRBJ2-1; TRBD2 matches 13 bases. Germline V lookup: CDR1 LGHNA, CDR2 YNFKEQ. The trim removed 0 bases at V and 6 bases at J, leaving 11 bases unmatched. The CDR3 runs 19 residues.

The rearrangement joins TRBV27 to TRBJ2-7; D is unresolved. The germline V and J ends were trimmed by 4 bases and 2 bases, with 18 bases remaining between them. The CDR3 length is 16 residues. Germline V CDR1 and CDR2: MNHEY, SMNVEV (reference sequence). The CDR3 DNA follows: TGTGCCAGCAGTTCGACCGGGCCGACGAGGCCCTACGAGCAGTACTTC. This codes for CASSSTGPTRPYEQYF.